Following are 19 T cell receptor beta chains from one sample sequenced in a study of cytomegalovirus exposure and HLA in healthy donors. This PCR relied on a set of 60 Vbeta primers and 13 Jbeta primers. Data came from immunoSEQ multiplex PCR; TCRdb stores just in-frame clones and leaves some out. This sample has some 200,000 clones, with roughly an eighth found just once. Sequenced material: PBMCs. Receptor source: a man aged 50 to 59 in good health and CMV-seropositive.

This chain uses TRBV5-4 with TRBJ2-5; the D gene is possibly TRBD1 (6 bases). The CDR3 is made up of 15 amino acids. Germline values: CDR1 SGHNT, CDR2 YYREEE (reference sequence). V was trimmed by 4 bases and J by 0 bases, leaving 13 bases between them. This CDR3 reads CASSRGYRDQETQYF. As DNA, the CDR3 is TGTGCCAGCAGCCGTGGGTACAGGGACCAAGAGACCCAGTACTTC.

In this sample, this clone turned up a few times. The chain couples TRBV19 to TRBJ2-1; D is possibly TRBD1 (5 bases). Trimming shortened V by 5 bases and J by 13 bases, and 21 bases separated the two germline ends. The germline V gene has CDR1 LNHDA and CDR2 SQIVND (reference sequence). The CDR3 runs 14 residues. The CDR3 spells CASSARGQGRFQFF. The CDR3 DNA reads TGTGCCAGTAGTGCCCGAGGCCAGGGTCGTTTTCAGTTCTTC. Full variable domain (remainder filled in from reference TRBV19 and TRBJ2-1): DGGITQSPKYLFRKEGQNVTLSCEQNLNHDAMYWYRQDPGQGLRLIYYSQIVNDFQKGDIAEGYSVSREKKESFPLTVTSAQKNPTAFYLCASSARGQGRFQFFGPGTRLTVL.

The V call is TRBV5-5, the J call TRBJ2-7, with 8 nucleotides matching TRBD2. This CDR3 is built from 14 residues. The V and J ends lost 5 bases and 0 bases, in that order; junction bases with no gene match: 4. The germline gives CDR1 SGHKS, CDR2 YYEKEE (reference sequence). The CDR3 bases are TGTGCCAGCAGACCCGGACTAGCCTCCTACGAGCAGTACGTC. It encodes CASRPGLASYEQYV.

This chain uses TRBV10-3 with TRBJ1-2; D ambiguous. From germline, CDR1 is ENHRY and CDR2 SYGVKD. The CDR3 is 14 amino acids. The V end lost 5 bases, the J end lost 4 bases, and 14 bases lay between the germline ends. This CDR3 is CAISSLEGIYGYTF. For the CDR3, the DNA is TGTGCCATCAGTTCACTTGAGGGCATCTATGGCTACACCTTC.

Only a few counts were recorded for this clone. The sample carries other DNA sequences with the same CDR3. This chain connects TRBV7-2 to TRBJ1-1; tentatively, D is TRBD1 (5 bases). V was trimmed by 4 bases and J by 7 bases, leaving 10 bases between them. This CDR3 is built from 12 residues. CDR1 is SGHTA, CDR2 FQGNSA, per germline. This chain's CDR3 is CASSSSGREAFF. The CDR3 region has the DNA TGTGCCAGCAGCTCCTCAGGGCGTGAAGCTTTCTTT.

The V gene is TRBV4-1, the J gene TRBJ2-7; 9 bases agree with TRBD1. V dropped 3 bases and J dropped 7; count of bases not matched to a gene: 10. Germline-derived CDR1 and CDR2 are MGHRA and YSYEKL. This CDR3 region has 15 residues. CDR3 loop: CASSQDRDREREQYF. The CDR3 DNA is TGCGCCAGCAGCCAGGACCGGGACAGGGAGAGGGAGCAGTACTTC.

This clone has just a few counts. The V and J genes are TRBV10-1 and TRBJ2-1; unclear D gene. CDR3 length: 13 residues. Trimming stripped 2 bases from V and 5 bases from J, with 7 bases between. Germline V gives CDR1 WNHNN, CDR2 SYGVQD (reference sequence). The CDR3: CASSERANNEQFF. DNA of the CDR3: TGCGCCAGCAGTGAGAGAGCGAACAATGAGCAGTTCTTC.

The sample holds a few counts of this clone. The V call is TRBV6-5, the J call TRBJ1-2; 8 bases map to TRBD1. The V gene's germline CDR1 is MNHEY and CDR2 SVGAGI. The CDR3 is made up of 16 amino acids. V lost 2 bases and J lost 5; bases outside the gene matches: 10. The DNA of the CDR3 is TGTGCCAGCAGTTACATCTCTGGGACAGGCTTATATGGCTACACCTTC. Residues: CASSYISGTGLYGYTF.

This clone was detected a few times. V usage is TRBV5-1 and J usage is TRBJ1-1; 7 bases map to TRBD1. The CDR3 has 16 residues. The V segment lost 0 bases and the J segment 2 bases; nucleotides outside the gene matches: 7. Germline V gives CDR1 SGHRS, CDR2 YFSETQ. The CDR3 DNA is TGCGCCAGCAGCTTGGCGGTTGACAGGGCTAACACTGAAGCTTTCTTT. Translating it yields CASSLAVDRANTEAFF.

J is TRBJ2-7 and V is TRBV7-9; 9 bases agree with TRBD1. This CDR3 is built from 14 residues. Germline CDR1 is SEHNR and CDR2 is FQNEAQ (reference sequence). With 5 bases clipped from V and 2 bases from J, the junction kept 4 bases outside the gene matches. The CDR3 sequence: CASSAGQGPYEQYF. The CDR3, as DNA: TGTGCCAGCAGCGCGGGACAGGGCCCCTACGAGCAGTACTTC.

This clone has just a few counts. The chain recombines TRBV19 with TRBJ2-7; TRBD1 might be the D (6 bases). Germline V CDR1 and CDR2: LNHDA, SQIVND (reference sequence). The CDR3 totals 14 residues. V shed 1 base and J shed 2 bases, with 9 bases lying between them. CDR3 DNA: TGTGCCAGTAGTATAGGTGGGACAACCTACGAGCAGTACTTC. Encoded protein: CASSIGGTTYEQYF.

Only a few counts were recorded for this clone. Other DNA sequences in this sample translate to the same CDR3. The J gene is TRBJ2-6, the V gene TRBV28, with 9 bases aligning to TRBD2. The CDR3 sequence is 19 residues long. Per germline, CDR1 MDHEN and CDR2 SYDVKM. Trimming removed 6 bases from V and 2 bases from J; junction bases left unmatched: 14. The chain's CDR3 is CASSIPGLAPAAGANVLTF. Here the CDR3 DNA reads TGTGCCAGCAGCATTCCGGGACTAGCTCCTGCTGCTGGGGCCAACGTCCTGACTTTC.

This chain links TRBV15 with TRBJ2-7; the match to TRBD2 covers 10 bases. Trimming at V came to 6 bases and at J to 2 bases, leaving 10 bases not matched to a gene. Per germline, CDR1 LNHNV and CDR2 YYDKDF (reference sequence). CDR3 length: 16 residues. CDR3 in DNA: TGTGCCACCAGAAACGACAGGACTAGCGGACCCTACGAGCAGTACTTC. As protein: CATRNDRTSGPYEQYF.

The chain employs TRBV4-1 and TRBJ2-1, with D tentatively TRBD1 (6 bases). V was cut by 3 bases and J by 4 bases, with 10 bases left in between. Germline V gene data show CDR1 as MGHRA and CDR2 as YSYEKL. The CDR3 runs to 14 residues. The DNA of the CDR3 is TGCGCCAGCAGCCACGGGACACTTTACAATGAGCAGTTCTTC. This translates into CASSHGTLYNEQFF.

The chain combines TRBV9 with TRBJ1-2; D gene unclear. CDR1 SGDLS and CDR2 YYNGEE come from the germline V gene. V gave up 1 base and J gave up 7 bases, with 8 bases separating them. This CDR3 has 12 residues. CDR3 region: CASSVLGIGYTF. DNA for the CDR3: TGTGCCAGCAGCGTACTGGGCATTGGCTACACCTTC.

In DNA form, the CDR3 reads TGTGCCAGCAGCCCTGACAGCTATGGCTACACCTTC. Translated, it gives CASSPDSYGYTF. The rearrangement joins TRBV7-6 to TRBJ1-2, with a possible D match to TRBD1 (5 bases). Germline values: CDR1 SGHVS, CDR2 FNYEAQ. Trimming pared 5 bases from V and 4 bases from J, leaving 8 bases between. The length of the CDR3 is 12 residues. The entire variable domain, with the rest obtained from reference TRBV7-6 and TRBJ1-2, is as follows: GAGVSQSPRYKVTKRGQDVALRCDPISGHVSLYWYRQALGQGPEFLTYFNYEAQQDKSGLPNDRFSAERPEGSISTLTIQRTEQRDSAMYRCASSPDSYGYTFGSGTRLTVV.

The chain links TRBV7-2 to TRBJ1-1; 7 bases are shared with TRBD1. There are 16 residues in the CDR3. Germline V lookup: CDR1 SGHTA, CDR2 FQGNSA. The ends lost 4 bases at V and 1 base at J; junction bases unmatched: 9. CDR3 in DNA: TGTGCCAGCAGCTCCCGGGAAGGGGGCGCGAACACTGAAGCTTTCTTT. It yields the protein CASSSREGGANTEAFF.

The chain uses TRBV30 and TRBJ2-7, with 7 positions matching TRBD1. The junction had 7 bases not matched to a gene; V was cut back by 2 bases and J by 3 bases. The CDR3 covers 14 residues. Germline CDR1 reads GTSNPN; CDR2 reads SVGIG (reference sequence). The CDR3 sequence is CAWSRGGRDYEQYF. CDR3 nucleotides: TGTGCCTGGAGTAGAGGGGGCCGGGACTACGAGCAGTACTTC.

The chain employs TRBV5-4 and TRBJ2-5; 7 bases are shared with TRBD2. The ends lost 1 base at V and 1 base at J; junction bases unmatched: 4. The germline V gene has CDR1 SGHNT and CDR2 YYREEE (reference sequence). CDR3 size: 15 residues. The CDR3 loop reads CASSLKSGAQETQYF. The CDR3 bases are TGTGCCAGCAGCTTGAAGAGCGGGGCCCAAGAGACCCAGTACTTC.